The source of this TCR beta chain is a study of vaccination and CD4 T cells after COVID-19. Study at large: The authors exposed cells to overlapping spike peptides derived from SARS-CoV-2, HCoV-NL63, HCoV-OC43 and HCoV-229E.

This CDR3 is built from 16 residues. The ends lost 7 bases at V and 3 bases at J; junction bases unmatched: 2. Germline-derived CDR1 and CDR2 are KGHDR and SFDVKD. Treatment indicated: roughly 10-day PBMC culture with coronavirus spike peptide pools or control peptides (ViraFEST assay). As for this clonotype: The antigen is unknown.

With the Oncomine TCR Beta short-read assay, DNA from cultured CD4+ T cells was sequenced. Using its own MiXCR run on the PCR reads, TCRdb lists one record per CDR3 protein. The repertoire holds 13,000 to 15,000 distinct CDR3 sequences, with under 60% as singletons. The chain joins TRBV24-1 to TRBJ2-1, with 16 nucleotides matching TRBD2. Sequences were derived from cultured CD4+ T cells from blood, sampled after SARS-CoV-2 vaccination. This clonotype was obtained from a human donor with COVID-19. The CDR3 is CATRGTSGGGYNEQFF. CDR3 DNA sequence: TGTGCCACCAGGGGGACTAGCGGGGGGGGCTACAATGAGCAGTTCTTC.